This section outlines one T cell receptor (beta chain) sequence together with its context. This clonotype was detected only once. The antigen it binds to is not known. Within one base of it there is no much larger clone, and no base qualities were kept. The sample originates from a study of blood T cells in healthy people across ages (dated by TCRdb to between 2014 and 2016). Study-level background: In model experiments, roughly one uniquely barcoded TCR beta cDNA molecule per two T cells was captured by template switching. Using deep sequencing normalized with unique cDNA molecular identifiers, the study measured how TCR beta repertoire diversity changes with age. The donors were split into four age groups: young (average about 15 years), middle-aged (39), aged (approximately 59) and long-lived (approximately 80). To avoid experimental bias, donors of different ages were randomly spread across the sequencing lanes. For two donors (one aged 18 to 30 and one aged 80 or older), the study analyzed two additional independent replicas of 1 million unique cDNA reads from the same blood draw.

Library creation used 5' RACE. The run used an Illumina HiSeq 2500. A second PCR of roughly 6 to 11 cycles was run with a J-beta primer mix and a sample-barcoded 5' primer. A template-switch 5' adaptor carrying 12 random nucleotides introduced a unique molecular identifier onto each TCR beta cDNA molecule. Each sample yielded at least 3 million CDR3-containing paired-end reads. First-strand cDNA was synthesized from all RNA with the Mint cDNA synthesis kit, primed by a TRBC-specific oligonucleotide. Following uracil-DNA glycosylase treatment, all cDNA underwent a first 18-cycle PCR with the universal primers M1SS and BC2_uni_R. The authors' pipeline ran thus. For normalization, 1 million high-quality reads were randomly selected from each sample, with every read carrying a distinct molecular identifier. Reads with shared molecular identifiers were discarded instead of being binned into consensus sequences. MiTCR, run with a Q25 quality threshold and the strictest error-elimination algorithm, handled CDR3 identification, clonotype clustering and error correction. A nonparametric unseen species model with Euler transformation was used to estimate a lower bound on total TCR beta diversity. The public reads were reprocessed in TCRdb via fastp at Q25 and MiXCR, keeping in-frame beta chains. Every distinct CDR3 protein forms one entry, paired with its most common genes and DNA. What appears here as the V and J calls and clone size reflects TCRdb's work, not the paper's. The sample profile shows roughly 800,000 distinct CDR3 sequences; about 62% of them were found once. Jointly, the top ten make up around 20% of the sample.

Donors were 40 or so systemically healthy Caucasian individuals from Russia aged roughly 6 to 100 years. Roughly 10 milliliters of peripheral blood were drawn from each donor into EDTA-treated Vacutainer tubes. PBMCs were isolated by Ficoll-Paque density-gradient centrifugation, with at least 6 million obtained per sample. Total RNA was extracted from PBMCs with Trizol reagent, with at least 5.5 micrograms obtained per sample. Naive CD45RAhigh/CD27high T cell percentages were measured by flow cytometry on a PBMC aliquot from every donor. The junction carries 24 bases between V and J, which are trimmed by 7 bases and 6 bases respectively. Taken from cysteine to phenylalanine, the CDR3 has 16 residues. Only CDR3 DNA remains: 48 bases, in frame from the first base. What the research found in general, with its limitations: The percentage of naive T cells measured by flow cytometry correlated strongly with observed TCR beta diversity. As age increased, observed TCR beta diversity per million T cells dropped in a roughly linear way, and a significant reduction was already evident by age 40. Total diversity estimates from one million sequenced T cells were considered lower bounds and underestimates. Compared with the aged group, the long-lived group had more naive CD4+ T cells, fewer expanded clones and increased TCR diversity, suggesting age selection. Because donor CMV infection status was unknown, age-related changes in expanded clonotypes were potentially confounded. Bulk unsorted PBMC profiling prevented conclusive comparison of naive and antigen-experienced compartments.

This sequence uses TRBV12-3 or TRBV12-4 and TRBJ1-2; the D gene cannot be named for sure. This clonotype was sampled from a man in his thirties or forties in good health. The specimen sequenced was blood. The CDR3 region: CASTPSLTPWADGYTF. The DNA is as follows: TGTGCCAGCACCCCTTCCCTTACGCCTTGGGCGGATGGCTACACCTTC.